This T cell receptor (beta chain) was captured in a study of T cell responses to AZD1222 COVID-19 vaccine. Sequencing used immunoSEQ multiplex PCR; TCRdb keeps in-frame clones, though not all of them. This sample has about 83,000 clones, with more than 75% found just once. Sequencing used peripheral blood, obtained on day 0 of AZD1222 vaccination. This receptor was obtained from an adult in good health.

For the CDR3, the DNA is TGTGCCACCAGCAGAGAACCCCCAGGGGGCGCGGGCGGGGAGCTGTTTTTT. Amino acid sequence: CATSREPPGGAGGELFF. V is TRBV15 and J is TRBJ2-2, with 8 bases identical to TRBD1. This CDR3 region has 17 residues. Trimming cost V 0 bases and J 7 bases; bases outside gene matches: 10. Per germline, CDR1 LNHNV and CDR2 YYDKDF (reference sequence).